Each of the 2 T cell receptor beta chains below was sequenced from the same sample in a study of blood T cell repertoires in COVID-19. Profiled with immunoSEQ multiplex PCR; TCRdb holds only in-frame clones, not every one. The repertoire consists of hundreds of thousands of clones, with 85% to 90% occurring once and the leading ten covering over 0.95%. Sample: PBMCs or T cells enriched from blood (not recorded which). These receptors were obtained from a man younger than 30 who had recovered from COVID-19.

CDR3 protein: CASSEVDRGDAFF. In DNA, the CDR3 is TGTGCCAGCAGTGAAGTAGACAGGGGGGATGCTTTCTTT. V gene TRBV6-1 combines with J gene TRBJ1-1; 9 nucleotides agree with TRBD1. Looked up from germline, CDR1 is MNHNS and CDR2 is SASEGT. J lost 11 bases, V lost 1 base, and 5 bases had no gene match. The CDR3 has 13 residues.

This rearrangement joins TRBV6-1 to TRBJ1-3; D uncertain. The CDR3 is 14 amino acids. CDR1 is MNHNS, CDR2 SASEGT, per germline. V lost 2 bases, J lost 7 bases, and 12 bases lay in between. CDR3: CASSEKSGRNTIYF. The CDR3 region has the DNA TGTGCCAGCAGTGAAAAATCCGGGAGGAACACCATATATTTT.